This T cell receptor beta chain was observed in a study of cytomegalovirus exposure and HLA in healthy donors (dated by TCRdb to about 2017). In the study overall: According to an earlier analysis of around 600 of the donors, 150 million to 200 million T cells yielded some 120 million unique TCR beta sequences and roughly 280 Gb of sequence data. An early release covering over 500 HLA-typed donors comprised roughly 300 gigabases of sequencing data and roughly 85 million unique TCR sequences. In an earlier analysis of 587 of the donors, high-throughput TCR beta sequencing was used to judge whether each TCR beta V gene segment behaved as functional or pseudogenic. Donor age, sex, ethnicity and CMV serostatus were compiled together with the repertoire data. A later genetic analysis used genome-wide SNP genotypes for about 55% of the 666 donors, treating that subset as a discovery cohort. Every discovery cohort repertoire had been produced on one sequencing platform. Using immunosequencing, the study profiled T cell repertoires from approximately 700 subjects and related those repertoires to cytomegalovirus serostatus. Besides the first cohort of roughly 700 subjects, a separate validation cohort made up of over a hundred different subjects was used. A later analysis re-examined previously published TCR beta repertoires from just over 650 donors and added high-resolution HLA genotyping to investigate patterns of TCR occurrence. Among 300 to 450 genotyped donors of the cohort, an average of about 240,000 unique TCR beta nucleotide sequences were sequenced per donor, roughly a sixth of them non-productive. The number of typed donors differed by locus: about 629-640 for A, B, C, DRB1 and DQB1; 500 to 550 for DQA1; 600 to 610 for DPA1; and 400 to 480 for DPB1. Rather than using new phenotypic data, the later analysis identified candidate immune exposures from TCR beta sequences and from how often those sequences occurred across donors. Because of strong linkage in the cohort, roughly five DR-DQ haplotypes were treated as single units for association and clustering. The study was designed to test whether signatures of past pathogen exposure could be identified by cataloging public T cell receptors. HLA typing covered class I and class II loci at four-digit resolution. To predict cytomegalovirus infection status, the study combined high-throughput TCR immunosequencing, statistical association of individual TCRs with disease status, and machine learning. The genetic ancestry cluster associated with self-reported Caucasian donors included 80% to 90% of the roughly 380 genotyped donors.

Counted from cysteine to phenylalanine, this CDR3 has 15 amino acids. The retained sequence is limited to the CDR3, 45 bases, with the frame set at the first base. Germline trimming: 7 bases from V, 3 bases from J; junction bases outside gene matches: 8. CDR1 and CDR2 (MDHEN, SYDVKM) derive from the germline V gene. The cohort was made up of around 720 healthy bone marrow donors. At the time of sampling, all cohort members were nominally healthy, though unrecorded immune exposures were likely present. The donor tested CMV seropositive, placing the donor among the 290 or so seropositive members of the cohort. Every donor gave a peripheral blood sample, and the peripheral blood mononuclear cells from that sample were used for TCR beta sequencing. The Qiagen DNeasy Blood Extraction Kit was used to extract genomic DNA from the blood cell samples. The receptor library was made with the immunoSEQ multiplex PCR assay. The multiplex PCR relied on a mix of 60 forward primers for TCR Vbeta segments and 13 reverse primers for TCR Jbeta segments. The CDR3 region of rearranged TCR beta genes was amplified from genomic DNA by a multiplex PCR assay. The amplified TCR beta libraries were sequenced on the Illumina HiSeq System as 87-base-pair reads. In the original analysis: In a later analysis, about 80 million unique TCR beta chains were counted across the roughly 610 repertoires, and roughly 10 million of these chains were shared by at least two donors. Raw reads were error-corrected and collapsed into unique sequences with a nearest-neighbor algorithm that merged closely related sequences to remove PCR and sequencing errors. To assign V, D and J gene segments, CDR3 sequences were aligned to IMGT reference sequences. Each retained sequence needed at least a six-nucleotide match to both a V gene segment and a J gene segment. Rearrangements were classified as productive when the CDR3 lacked stop codons and remained in frame with V and J, and all other rearrangements were classified as non-productive. Following IMGT convention, CDR3 was defined as the stretch from the second conserved V-encoded cysteine up to the conserved J-encoded phenylalanine. Sequences without an unambiguous match to a single V gene segment were excluded from the earlier analysis of about 600 of the donors. In an earlier analysis of more than 500 of the donors, a V segment was called functional when productive rearrangements were above 56.7%, and segregating when the standard deviation between donors exceeded 5%. To diagnose cytomegalovirus status from the catalog of TCR beta chain sequences, a statistical classification framework was built. In a later analysis, TCR nucleotide sequences were compared against IMGT/GENE-DB human TR gene sequences so that V and J genes could be assigned. Using the TCRdist pipeline, a later analysis assigned CDR3 sequences along with most-parsimonious VDJ recombination scenarios. In a later analysis, each TCR beta chain was defined by its CDR3 amino acid sequence together with its V-gene family, and reads lacking a unique V-gene family were excluded. A later analysis removed several hundred highly shared, low-generation-probability nucleotide sequences to deal with suspected cross-contamination and a sequencing artifact. In a later analysis, a clonal expansion index was calculated for each public chain from normalized within-repertoire ranks of inferred template counts. In a later analysis, generation probabilities were computed using a VDJ recombination model fitted to out-of-frame rearrangements, and the results were checked against IGoR. In a later analysis, TCR-TCR, TCR-HLA and TCR-CMV co-occurrence was scored with hypergeometric tests, and a repertoire-size bias correction was applied to TCR pairs. In a later analysis, false discovery rates were estimated by permuting HLA or CMV assignments 20 times. In a later analysis, co-occurring TCRs were grouped using DBSCAN, and TCRdist sequence similarity was added for clustering within HLA-allele-positive subsets. Repertoires with fewer than 30,000 or more than 120,000 public chains, plus five repertoires with anomalous nucleotide sharing, were excluded from co-occurrence clustering. What TCRdb holds here is the immuneACCESS table cut down to in-frame rearrangements. Part of the clones is not present; checked against another copy, under half of the missing clones reflect an unresolved V gene, and the others are unexplained. Clonal size and the V and J genes are those of that table, whereas D and trimming came from the DNA. The sample includes 270,000 or so clones, with around 86% observed a single time. In total, the top ten clones hold approximately 4.3% of the sample.

To note about this clone: Its antigen has not been determined. No base-level quality is on record; no much larger clone is a single base apart.

The paper as a whole reports these results and caveats: Presence/absence analyses assumed roughly uniform sequencing depth across donors, an assumption that may not hold. According to a later analysis, TCR association rates differed among HLA loci, with DRB1 alleles showing the most associated TCRs and HLA-C alleles showing the fewest. Specific HLA alleles were associated with 15,000 to 20,000 TCR beta sequences at a false discovery rate of 0.05 in a later analysis. CMV serostatus was the only immune exposure information available for the cohort. Most TCR sequences were observed very rarely across donors, whereas some public TCRs were present in many individuals. Broadly in line with IMGT annotations, most TCR beta V segments showed up in productive rearrangements about 90% or about 30% of the time in an earlier analysis of around 550 of the donors. An association between a missense DCLRE1C variant and V-gene and J-gene trimming of TCR beta chains was found in a later genetic analysis and replicated in an independent cohort. Strong co-occurrence of HLA alleles, especially DR and DQ, made assigning TCR associations to individual alleles difficult. The classifier was reported to diagnose cytomegalovirus status with high specificity and sensitivity in both the original and validation cohorts. In vitro tests confirmed that a few of the cytomegalovirus-associated TCR beta chains recognize cytomegalovirus antigens. A later analysis reported that several top co-occurrence clusters appeared linked to parvovirus B19, influenza, CMV and Epstein-Barr virus. According to the authors, the approach could potentially be generalized to other disease states and immunological phenotypes. Only TCR beta chains were sequenced in this cohort, and the absence of alpha or paired-chain data limited detectable features. HLA typing was unavailable for some donors at each locus, so association tests used only the typed subset. The study listed 164 TCR beta chains as associated with cytomegalovirus. Correlated functional status among segregating V segments might be attributable to linkage disequilibrium, but an unknown experimental factor could not be ruled out. In a later analysis, most CMV-associated TCR beta chains were found to appear HLA-restricted, with HLA associations seemingly driven largely by CMV exposure. Because the 87-base-pair reads could not distinguish some IMGT-functional V segments, including TRBV6-2 and TRBV6-3, those segments were excluded. A cluster of highly shared sequence variants was judged likely to represent a technical artifact of the sequencing pipeline. In a later genetic analysis, fewer N-insertions in productive TCRs were reported among donors in an Asian-associated ancestry cluster than the roughly 640-donor mean. A further reported finding was that TCR beta sequences accurately predicted the HLA-A and HLA-B alleles for most subjects in the first cohort. Roughly 15 rarely observed V segments, including chromosome 9 orphons, were excluded from the earlier analysis of just under 600 of the donors because counts were too low. In a later analysis, HLA-associated TCR beta chains showed more clonal expansion and lower generation probabilities than non-associated chains that were equally common.

The sequencing sample was made of PBMCs. Recombination joined TRBV28 with TRBJ2-7, with 11 junctional bases fitting TRBD1. This clonotype originated in a middle-aged man in good health and CMV-seropositive. The CDR3 reads CASTEMGTGGYEQYF. The nucleotides read TGTGCCAGCACCGAGATGGGGACAGGGGGCTACGAGCAGTACTTC.